A selection of T cell receptor beta chains follows, all from one sample in a study of blood T cells in healthy people across ages. TCRdb analysed the 5' RACE reads with MiXCR anew, one entry per CDR3 protein. In the table there are about 1.6 million distinct CDR3 sequences, about 31% of which are singletons. What was sequenced was blood. Receptor source: a young woman in good health. Each CDR3 is given with its conserved first and last residue. Each record gives: clone size, V gene, J gene, D gene, CDR3 DNA, CDR3 protein. A D gene is named only where the DNA matches it firmly. Clone size appears in some rows only: once, few, many, or a class for an expanded clone.

clone_size: NA
v_call: TRBV29-1
j_call: TRBJ1-1
d_call: TRBD1
cdr3_nt: TGCAGCGTGGGACAGACAGGGGACACTGAAGCTTTCTTT
cdr3_aa: CSVGQTGDTEAFF

clone_size: NA
v_call: TRBV3-1
j_call: TRBJ2-7
d_call: NA
cdr3_nt: TGTGCCAGCAGCCGTGGGTCTAGCTGGTACGAGCAGTACTTC
cdr3_aa: CASSRGSSWYEQYF

clone_size: NA
v_call: TRBV11-2
j_call: TRBJ2-3
d_call: NA
cdr3_nt: TGTGCCAGCAGCTTATATGTTCCCAACACAGATACGCAGTATTTT
cdr3_aa: CASSLYVPNTDTQYF

clone_size: NA
v_call: TRBV7-3
j_call: TRBJ2-7
d_call: TRBD2
cdr3_nt: TGTGCCAGCAGCCTTTTAGCGGGAGGGCAGCACGAGCAGTACTTC
cdr3_aa: CASSLLAGGQHEQYF

clone_size: NA
v_call: TRBV7-2
j_call: TRBJ2-7
d_call: NA
cdr3_nt: TGTGCCAGCAGCGAAACGGGCGGGAACTACGAGCAGTACTTC
cdr3_aa: CASSETGGNYEQYF

clone_size: NA
v_call: TRBV18
j_call: TRBJ1-6
d_call: TRBD1
cdr3_nt: TGTGCCAGCTCTTCGGGAGGGGGCGGTTCACCCCTCCACTTT
cdr3_aa: CASSSGGGGSPLHF

clone_size: NA
v_call: TRBV9
j_call: TRBJ1-4
d_call: NA
cdr3_nt: TGTGCCAGCAGCGTCGGTGTGAATGAAAAACTGTTTTTT
cdr3_aa: CASSVGVNEKLFF

clone_size: NA
v_call: TRBV7-2
j_call: TRBJ2-2
d_call: NA
cdr3_nt: TGTGCCAGCAGCTTAAGGCACCCCAGCTTATCCACCGGGGAGCTGTTTTTT
cdr3_aa: CASSLRHPSLSTGELFF

clone_size: NA
v_call: TRBV7-8
j_call: TRBJ1-2
d_call: NA
cdr3_nt: TGTGCCAGCAGCCCATACGGATCCGGGACACTCTATGGCTACACCTTC
cdr3_aa: CASSPYGSGTLYGYTF

clone_size: NA
v_call: TRBV19
j_call: TRBJ2-1
d_call: NA
cdr3_nt: TGTGCCAGTAGTATTCAGTCCTTTTACGAGCAGTTCTTC
cdr3_aa: CASSIQSFYEQFF

clone_size: NA
v_call: TRBV10-3
j_call: TRBJ1-1
d_call: NA
cdr3_nt: TGTGCCATCAAACAGAGCCTGAACACTGAAGCTTTCTTT
cdr3_aa: CAIKQSLNTEAFF

clone_size: few
v_call: TRBV18
j_call: TRBJ1-1
d_call: NA
cdr3_nt: TGTGCCAGCTCCCAAGAGGAGGGAAATGAAGCTTTCTTT
cdr3_aa: CASSQEEGNEAFF

clone_size: few
v_call: TRBV27
j_call: TRBJ2-5
d_call: NA
cdr3_nt: TGTGCCAGCAGTTTGATCGGGGCCGTGGGTGAGACCCAGTACTTC
cdr3_aa: CASSLIGAVGETQYF

clone_size: NA
v_call: TRBV15
j_call: TRBJ1-5
d_call: NA
cdr3_nt: TGTGCCACCAGCAGAGGGGCTCAAGGTGGCAATCAGCCCCAGCATTTT
cdr3_aa: CATSRGAQGGNQPQHF

clone_size: NA
v_call: TRBV7-7
j_call: TRBJ2-7
d_call: NA
cdr3_nt: TGTGCCAGCAGCTTAGCGCCGACACGCGAGCAGTACTTC
cdr3_aa: CASSLAPTREQYF

clone_size: NA
v_call: TRBV6-6
j_call: TRBJ2-2
d_call: NA
cdr3_nt: TGTGCCAGCAGTTACTCGTGGACAACGCCGAACACCGGGGAGCTGTTTTTT
cdr3_aa: CASSYSWTTPNTGELFF

clone_size: NA
v_call: TRBV27
j_call: TRBJ2-3
d_call: TRBD2
cdr3_nt: TGTGCCAGCAGTTCTGTCCCCTTCACTAGCGGGGGGCTCACAGATACGCAGTATTTT
cdr3_aa: CASSSVPFTSGGLTDTQYF

clone_size: NA
v_call: TRBV10-3
j_call: TRBJ2-7
d_call: NA
cdr3_nt: TGTGCCATCAGGAGGGGGACGGACTACGAGCAGTACTTC
cdr3_aa: CAIRRGTDYEQYF

clone_size: NA
v_call: TRBV28
j_call: TRBJ1-1
d_call: NA
cdr3_nt: TGTGCCAGCAGTTTAAGATCCAGAGCTTTCTTT
cdr3_aa: CASSLRSRAFF

clone_size: few
v_call: TRBV20-1
j_call: TRBJ2-5
d_call: TRBD2
cdr3_nt: TGCAGTGCTAGAGATCGACTAGCGGGATGGGTAGAGACCCAGTACTTC
cdr3_aa: CSARDRLAGWVETQYF

clone_size: NA
v_call: TRBV5-1
j_call: TRBJ1-5
d_call: NA
cdr3_nt: TGCGCCAGCAGCTTGGAAGGCACAACCAATCAGCCCCAGCATTTT
cdr3_aa: CASSLEGTTNQPQHF

clone_size: NA
v_call: TRBV7-6
j_call: TRBJ2-1
d_call: NA
cdr3_nt: TGTGCCAGCAGCTTAGCCTCTAACAATTACAATGAGCAGTTCTTC
cdr3_aa: CASSLASNNYNEQFF

clone_size: NA
v_call: TRBV21-1
j_call: TRBJ2-7
d_call: NA
cdr3_nt: TGTGCCAGCAGCAAAGAGAAGACAGGGGGCTCTCACGAGCAGTACTTC
cdr3_aa: CASSKEKTGGSHEQYF

clone_size: NA
v_call: TRBV18
j_call: TRBJ2-6
d_call: NA
cdr3_nt: TGTGCCAGCTCACCACGGTCTGACTCTGGGGCCAACGTCCTGACTTTC
cdr3_aa: CASSPRSDSGANVLTF

clone_size: NA
v_call: TRBV29-1
j_call: TRBJ2-1
d_call: NA
cdr3_nt: TGCAGCGCCCGGAGACAGTTCAGCGAGCAGTTCTTC
cdr3_aa: CSARRQFSEQFF

clone_size: few
v_call: TRBV9
j_call: TRBJ2-7
d_call: TRBD1
cdr3_nt: TGTGCCAGCAGCGTCGGGACAGGGGCCCACGAGCAGTACTTC
cdr3_aa: CASSVGTGAHEQYF

clone_size: NA
v_call: TRBV6-1
j_call: TRBJ2-3
d_call: TRBD2
cdr3_nt: TGTGCCAGCAGTGAATATCCAGCGGGAGGGCCCCTCAACACAGATACGCAGTATTTT
cdr3_aa: CASSEYPAGGPLNTDTQYF

clone_size: few
v_call: TRBV15
j_call: TRBJ1-2
d_call: NA
cdr3_nt: TGTGCCACCAGTTATTCTCAGGACAGATACCATGGCTACACCTTC
cdr3_aa: CATSYSQDRYHGYTF

clone_size: NA
v_call: TRBV7-2
j_call: TRBJ2-7
d_call: NA
cdr3_nt: TGTGCCAGCAGCATATCAGCTCGGGGGTACGAGCAGTACTTC
cdr3_aa: CASSISARGYEQYF

clone_size: NA
v_call: TRBV5-1
j_call: TRBJ2-5
d_call: TRBD1
cdr3_nt: TGCGCCAGTACGACAGGGGGGACTAAAGAGACCCAGTACTTC
cdr3_aa: CASTTGGTKETQYF

clone_size: few
v_call: TRBV12-3/TRBV12-4
j_call: TRBJ2-1
d_call: TRBD1
cdr3_nt: TGTGCCAGCAGTGTATGGGACAGGGTCAATGAGCAGTTCTTC
cdr3_aa: CASSVWDRVNEQFF

clone_size: NA
v_call: TRBV20-1
j_call: TRBJ2-1
d_call: NA
cdr3_nt: TGCAGTGCGCACGGGACTTTCTCCTACAATGAGCAGTTCTTC
cdr3_aa: CSAHGTFSYNEQFF

clone_size: NA
v_call: TRBV28
j_call: TRBJ2-6
d_call: NA
cdr3_nt: TGTGCCAGCAGTTTATTGGGGGGTTCTGGGGCCAACGTCCTGACTTTC
cdr3_aa: CASSLLGGSGANVLTF

clone_size: few
v_call: TRBV12-3/TRBV12-4
j_call: TRBJ2-1
d_call: TRBD1
cdr3_nt: TGTGCCAGCACCGGGGGGACAGGGTTCCATGAGCAGTTCTTC
cdr3_aa: CASTGGTGFHEQFF

clone_size: few
v_call: TRBV4-1
j_call: TRBJ1-2
d_call: NA
cdr3_nt: TGCGCCAGCAGCCATCTCCTAGGGCTTGGCTACACCTTC
cdr3_aa: CASSHLLGLGYTF

clone_size: NA
v_call: TRBV4-1
j_call: TRBJ2-7
d_call: TRBD2
cdr3_nt: TGCGCCAGCAGCCAATTAAGCGGGGGGGCCTACGAGCAGTACTTC
cdr3_aa: CASSQLSGGAYEQYF

clone_size: NA
v_call: TRBV20-1
j_call: TRBJ2-5
d_call: TRBD2
cdr3_nt: TGCAGTGTCCCGACTAGCGGTCAAGAGACCCAGTACTTC
cdr3_aa: CSVPTSGQETQYF

clone_size: few
v_call: TRBV18
j_call: TRBJ2-3
d_call: NA
cdr3_nt: TGTGCCAGCTCACCACCCACAGGGCCCGCAGATACGCAGTATTTT
cdr3_aa: CASSPPTGPADTQYF

clone_size: NA
v_call: TRBV9
j_call: TRBJ2-1
d_call: TRBD2
cdr3_nt: TGTGCCAGCAGCCCACCATCCGGGACTAGCGAGTACAATGAGCAGTTCTTC
cdr3_aa: CASSPPSGTSEYNEQFF

clone_size: NA
v_call: TRBV6-1
j_call: TRBJ2-1
d_call: NA
cdr3_nt: TGTGCCAGCAGCCAGGCTGGGGGGTGGGCCTACAATGAGCAGTTCTTC
cdr3_aa: CASSQAGGWAYNEQFF

clone_size: NA
v_call: TRBV11-2
j_call: TRBJ2-1
d_call: TRBD2
cdr3_nt: TGTGCCAGCAGCTTAGAGACTAGCGGGACGGGCTTGGATGAGCAGTTCTTC
cdr3_aa: CASSLETSGTGLDEQFF

clone_size: many
v_call: TRBV29-1
j_call: TRBJ2-7
d_call: NA
cdr3_nt: TGCAGCGTTGAATGGCCATCAACCTACGAGCAGTACTTC
cdr3_aa: CSVEWPSTYEQYF

clone_size: few
v_call: TRBV20-1
j_call: TRBJ2-7
d_call: NA
cdr3_nt: TGCAGTGACCAAATCAGGGAACACTCCTCCGGAGAGCAGTACTTC
cdr3_aa: CSDQIREHSSGEQYF

clone_size: few
v_call: TRBV27
j_call: TRBJ2-7
d_call: TRBD2
cdr3_nt: TGTGCCAGCAGTATTCTTATCGGACTAGTTTTTTTCACCTACGAGCAGTACTTC
cdr3_aa: CASSILIGLVFFTYEQYF

clone_size: NA
v_call: TRBV10-3
j_call: TRBJ2-7
d_call: TRBD1
cdr3_nt: TGTGCCTCAAGCGGGGCCCGGGACAGGGGGACCTACGAGCAGTACTTC
cdr3_aa: CASSGARDRGTYEQYF

clone_size: few
v_call: TRBV24-1
j_call: TRBJ2-7
d_call: TRBD2
cdr3_nt: TGTGCCTTCGACCTGACTAGCGGGGAAATTTACGAGCAGTACTTC
cdr3_aa: CAFDLTSGEIYEQYF

clone_size: NA
v_call: TRBV7-3
j_call: TRBJ2-7
d_call: NA
cdr3_nt: TGTGCCACCTCCTCGCCAGCCCAGACCGAGCAGTACTTC
cdr3_aa: CATSSPAQTEQYF

clone_size: NA
v_call: TRBV2
j_call: TRBJ1-2
d_call: NA
cdr3_nt: TGTGCCAGCAGTGAAGGGCAGGTTAACTATGGCCACACCTTC
cdr3_aa: CASSEGQVNYGHTF

clone_size: NA
v_call: TRBV20-1
j_call: TRBJ1-1
d_call: NA
cdr3_nt: TGCAGTGCTAGAGATCCAGGGCTGGCCACTGAAGCTTTCTTT
cdr3_aa: CSARDPGLATEAFF

clone_size: NA
v_call: TRBV30
j_call: TRBJ2-4
d_call: TRBD1
cdr3_nt: TGTGCCTGGAGTCCCAGGGGGCCTGGGTTTCGCAACATTCAGTACTTC
cdr3_aa: CAWSPRGPGFRNIQYF

clone_size: NA
v_call: TRBV3-1
j_call: TRBJ2-3
d_call: NA
cdr3_nt: TGTGCCAGCAGCCAAGGCAGGTTTTTGAATACGCAGTATTTT
cdr3_aa: CASSQGRFLNTQYF

clone_size: NA
v_call: TRBV7-8
j_call: TRBJ2-3
d_call: TRBD2
cdr3_nt: TGTGCCAGCAGTCTTAGCGGGGTAGTGACAGATACGCAGTATTTT
cdr3_aa: CASSLSGVVTDTQYF

clone_size: NA
v_call: TRBV10-1
j_call: TRBJ2-3
d_call: NA
cdr3_nt: TGCGCCAGCAGTGGAGACCTAGATACGCAGTATTTT
cdr3_aa: CASSGDLDTQYF

clone_size: NA
v_call: TRBV5-1
j_call: TRBJ1-1
d_call: NA
cdr3_nt: TGCGCCAGCAGCCCGGAACAGGGAGAGGCCACTGAAGCTTTCTTT
cdr3_aa: CASSPEQGEATEAFF